A single TCR beta chain is shown here with its context. This clone was counted once. The antigen this receptor binds is unknown. No base quality values were provided; no much bigger clone lies one nucleotide off. Each collaborating institution followed its own protocols to collect whole blood in K2EDTA tubes. For TCRbeta analysis, collaborator samples were shipped as frozen whole blood, as isolated PBMCs, or as DNA extracted from either sample type. CDR1 and CDR2, looked up from the germline V gene (reference sequence), are LNHDA and SQIVND. The germline ends are 16 bases apart after V is trimmed by 6 bases and J by 2 bases. Measured from the cysteine to the phenylalanine, the CDR3 is 15 residues long. The sequence is cut down to CDR3 DNA, 45 bases in frame from base 1. These data are taken from a study of blood T cell repertoires in COVID-19 (dated by TCRdb to the early 2020s). About the investigation overall: Samples from collaborators originated in the United States, Italy and Spain and spanned both the acute and convalescent phases of COVID-19. The prospective study material was composed of cDNA or gDNA derived from T cells, B-cell-depleted T cells, or PBMCs. The repertoires were released in a freely available public database intended as a resource for research on the immune response to SARS-CoV-2. Where available, HLA class I and class II types were obtained from metadata supplied by the sample provider rather than from assay-based typing. The sample metadata nearly always contained a de-identified subject ID, COVID-19 status, age in years and sex. The samples were drawn from two sources: the first 160 participants of the ongoing ImmuneRACE study, and over 950 subjects contributed by 6 global collaborators. The dataset comprised deeply sampled blood TCRbeta repertoires from subjects exposed to, actively infected with, or recovered from COVID-19. The paper as a whole reports these results and caveats: The quantity of clinical and demographic metadata differed by source and by participant and was supplied without curation.

TCRbeta CDR3 regions were amplified from genomic DNA using the immunoSEQ Assay, a bias-controlled multiplex PCR. In the original analysis: The number of nucleated cells in each sample was estimated from the amplification of reference gene primers within the assay. Sequence reads were collapsed and filtered to measure the absolute abundance of every unique TCRbeta CDR3 rearrangement. For each sample, productive Simpson clonality was calculated as the square root of Simpson's diversity index over productive rearrangements. What TCRdb holds here is the immuneACCESS table cut down to in-frame rearrangements. Part of the clones is not present; checked against another copy, under half of the missing clones reflect an unresolved V gene, and the others are unexplained. That table supplies the V and J calls and clone size; D and trimming were determined from the DNA. The sample profile shows over 150,000 clones; 76% of them were found once. Of the sample, around 3.4% falls within the top ten clones.

Sequenced sample: peripheral blood. The rearrangement joined TRBV19 to TRBJ1-2; no D gene call is confident. The clonotype originates from a woman older than 75 with acute or convalescent COVID-19. For the CDR3, the sequence is CASRLTQEANYGYTF. The nucleotide sequence is given as TGTGCCAGTAGGCTAACGCAGGAGGCCAACTATGGCTACACCTTC.